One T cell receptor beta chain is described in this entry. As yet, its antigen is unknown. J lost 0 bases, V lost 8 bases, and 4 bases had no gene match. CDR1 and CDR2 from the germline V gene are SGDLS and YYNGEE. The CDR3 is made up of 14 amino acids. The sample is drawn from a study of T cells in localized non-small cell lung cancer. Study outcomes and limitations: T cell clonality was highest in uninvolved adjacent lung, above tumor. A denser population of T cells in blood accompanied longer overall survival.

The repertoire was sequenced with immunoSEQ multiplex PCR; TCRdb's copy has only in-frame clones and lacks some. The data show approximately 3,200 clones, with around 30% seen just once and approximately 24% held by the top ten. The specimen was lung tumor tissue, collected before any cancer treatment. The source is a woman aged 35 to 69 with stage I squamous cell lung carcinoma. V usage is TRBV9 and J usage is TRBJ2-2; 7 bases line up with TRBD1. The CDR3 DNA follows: TGTGCCAGTAAACAGGGGCCGAACACCGGGGAGCTGTTTTTT. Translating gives CASKQGPNTGELFF.